This T cell receptor (beta chain) was sequenced in a study of cytomegalovirus exposure and HLA in healthy donors. The J segment lost 9 bases and the V segment lost 3 bases, leaving 5 bases of the junction unmatched. Germline V gene data show CDR1 as SGHTA and CDR2 as FQGNSA. The CDR3 spans 13 residues. With 60 Vbeta and 13 Jbeta primers, the PCR was carried out. Profiled with immunoSEQ multiplex PCR; TCRdb holds only in-frame clones, not every one. The sample lists 250,000 to 350,000 clones, about nine tenths occurring once. Sequenced material: PBMCs. This receptor was taken from a man between 40 and 49 years old in good health and CMV-seropositive. The V and J genes are TRBV7-2 and TRBJ2-1, with 7 bases identical to TRBD1. DNA for the CDR3: TGTGCCAGCAGCTTCCGACAGGGCCTTGAGCAGTTCTTC. Translated: CASSFRQGLEQFF.